This TCR beta chain stems from a study of cytomegalovirus exposure and HLA in healthy donors. Study-wide results and limits: Immune exposure was documented only through CMV serostatus. Reportedly, cytomegalovirus status was diagnosed with high sensitivity and specificity.

Points on this clone: What it binds is not known.

These donors counted as nominally healthy when sampled, but unrecorded immune exposures were likely. Germline loops: CDR1 SGDLS, CDR2 YYNGEE. The CDR3 has 15 residues. V gave up 3 bases and J gave up 7 bases; unmatched junction bases: 6. Primers included in the PCR were 60 Vbeta and 13 Jbeta primers. The table came from immunoSEQ multiplex PCR; TCRdb's copy has only in-frame clones and leaves some out. Among under 200,000 clones listed, 60% to 80% were seen once. The clonotype was recovered from a man in his 60s in good health and CMV-seronegative. What was sequenced was PBMCs. The rearrangement uses TRBV9 and TRBJ1-6; 8 positions agree with TRBD1. This CDR3 reads CASSGGQGANSPLHF. CDR3 coding DNA: TGTGCCAGCAGCGGAGGACAGGGAGCCAATTCACCCCTCCACTTT.